The clone carrying this TCR beta chain was observed a handful of times. One entry per CDR3 protein results from TCRdb running MiXCR on the 5' RACE reads. Among 600,000 to 850,000 distinct CDR3 sequences listed, approximately 18% were seen once. The sample belongs to a study of identical twins. This sample was also put to use in a study of T cells expressing NK-cell markers.

The sequencing input was PBMCs. This TCR came from a woman under 30 in good health.

CDR3 nucleotides: TGTGCCAGCAGCTTAGTGCGTCAGGGATTTTCACCCCTCCACTTT. The encoded protein is CASSLVRQGFSPLHF. The V call is TRBV7-8, the J call TRBJ1-6; D is perhaps TRBD1 (5 bases). The CDR3 runs 15 residues. The germline CDR1 and CDR2 sequences are SGHVS and FQNEAQ. V gave up 1 base and J gave up 9 bases, with 13 bases separating them.